This TCR beta chain comes out of a study of T-cell memory formation after mild COVID-19. Constant-segment primers served in 5'RACE that generated TCR alpha and TCR beta cDNA libraries bearing sample barcodes and UMIs. TCRdb passed the 5' RACE reads through MiXCR, listing each CDR3 protein once. The repertoire holds about half a million distinct CDR3 sequences, 18% seen once, with 12% in the top ten. V lost 2 bases and J 11 bases, leaving 15 bases between the germline ends. The CDR3 runs 13 residues. Germline V gene sequence: CDR1 SGHKS, CDR2 YYEKEE (reference sequence). This TCR derives from an adult woman who had mild COVID-19 (a few samples of this study predate the infection). Cell type and time point are not known. The sequencing sample was made of PBMCs or a T cell subset sorted from them (not recorded which). V is TRBV5-5 and J is TRBJ2-3; D might be TRBD1 or TRBD2, each matching 6 bases. The DNA of the CDR3 is TGTGCCAGCAGCTTCGACAGGTTTAGCGGGCAGTATTTT. It codes for CASSFDRFSGQYF.